This T cell receptor beta chain was documented in a study of Graves' ophthalmopathy and Graves' hyperthyroidism. Study at large: Researchers obtained peripheral blood at initial diagnosis, before any treatment had begun. Findings and caveats of the study: Among thyroid clonotypes expanded above 0.001 frequency, most also appeared in blood.

Establishment of the diagnosis relied upon clinical symptoms, serum thyroxine, TRAb, thyroid ultrasound and orbital computed tomography. The PBMCs originated from roughly 11 ml of fresh peripheral blood. The table lists this clonotype with many counts. The target antigen is unknown. The CDR3 spans 15 residues. Deletions cut 0 bases from V and 8 bases from J, with 13 bases between. Looked up from germline, CDR1 is LNHNV and CDR2 is YYDKDF (reference sequence). TCR beta CDR3 regions were amplified from RNA transcripts. HTBI primers served in a first-round RT-PCR, which a second-round multiplex PCR followed. Using its own MiXCR run on the multiplex PCR reads, TCRdb lists one record per CDR3 protein. The repertoire consists of over 45,000 distinct CDR3 sequences, with around 50% occurring once and the leading ten covering about 24%.

The chain combines TRBV15 with TRBJ1-4; D possibly corresponds to TRBD1 (5 bases). Sequences were obtained from peripheral blood. The TCR sequence derives from an adult man with Graves' ophthalmopathy. CDR3 DNA sequence: TGTGCCACCAGCAGAGAGAGGGGATTCGGGGAAAAACTGTTTTTT. This gives the protein CATSRERGFGEKLFF.